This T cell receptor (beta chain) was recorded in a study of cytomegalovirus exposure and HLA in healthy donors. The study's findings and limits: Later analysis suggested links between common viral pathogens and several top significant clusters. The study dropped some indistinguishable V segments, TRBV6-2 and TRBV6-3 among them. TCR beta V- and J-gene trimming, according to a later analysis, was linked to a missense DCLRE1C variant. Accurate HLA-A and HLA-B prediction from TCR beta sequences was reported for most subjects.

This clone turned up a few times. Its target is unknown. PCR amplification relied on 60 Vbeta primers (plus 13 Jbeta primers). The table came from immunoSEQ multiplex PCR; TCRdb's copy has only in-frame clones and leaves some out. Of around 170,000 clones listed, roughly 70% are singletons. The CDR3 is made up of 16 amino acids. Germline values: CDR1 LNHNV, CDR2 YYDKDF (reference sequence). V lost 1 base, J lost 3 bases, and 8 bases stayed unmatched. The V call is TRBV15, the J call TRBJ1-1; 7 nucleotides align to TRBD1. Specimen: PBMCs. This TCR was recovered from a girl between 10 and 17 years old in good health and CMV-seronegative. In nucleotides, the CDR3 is TGTGCCACCAGCAGAGGGGTACAGGGGCGGCACACTGAAGCTTTCTTT. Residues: CATSRGVQGRHTEAFF.